This T cell receptor beta chain was documented in a study of blood T cells in healthy people across ages. Remarks on this clonotype: Its antigen is as yet unknown.

Using a J-beta primer mix together with a sample-barcoded 5' primer, a second PCR was run for roughly 6 to 11 cycles. Each sample provided no less than 2.5 million CDR3-containing paired-end reads. TCRdb analysed the 5' RACE reads with MiXCR anew, one entry per CDR3 protein. The table has about 1,400,000 distinct CDR3 sequences, 35% to 45% seen once. CDR1 is SGHVS, CDR2 FNYEAQ, per germline. V lost 1 base and J lost 0, with 16 bases in between. This CDR3 region has 18 residues. Broader study findings: Estimates of total diversity, which came from one million sequenced T cells, were considered to be underestimates.

Total RNA was extracted at no less than 6 micrograms per sample. The chain joins TRBV7-6 to TRBJ1-5; D ambiguous. Source material: blood. This receptor was taken from a young woman in good health. CDR3 DNA: TGTGCCAGCAGCTTAGAAGGTCACCTCGCCTATAGCAATCAGCCCCAGCATTTT. Translation gives CASSLEGHLAYSNQPQHF.